The 10 T cell receptor beta chains presented below share a single source sample, sequenced in a study of T-cell reconstitution after alpha-beta-depleted transplantation in children. The library targeted TCRbeta and was prepared with unique molecular identifiers. TCRdb independently ran MiXCR on the PCR reads; one entry per CDR3 protein. The sample gives 600,000 to 700,000 distinct CDR3 sequences, less than 15% of which show up once; 0.79% is in the top ten. The source material was PBMCs, sampled before TCRalphabeta/CD19-depleted stem cell transplant. These receptors were obtained from a girl aged 2 to 9 with congenital amegakaryocytic thrombocytopenia, due to receive a stem cell transplant.

This clonotype has a count of ten or more. The J gene is TRBJ2-7, the V gene TRBV4-2; 12 nucleotides line up with TRBD2. The trim removed 4 bases at V and 0 bases at J, leaving 13 bases unmatched. This CDR3 region has 19 residues. Germline CDR1 and CDR2: LGHNA and YNFKEQ. Here the CDR3 DNA reads TGTGCCAGCAGCCGCCGACTAGCGGGAGCCGAGTGGGGCTCCTACGAGCAGTACTTC. Residues: CASSRRLAGAEWGSYEQYF.

V usage is TRBV7-2 and J usage is TRBJ2-3; D is possibly TRBD2 (6 bases). CDR1 and CDR2 from the germline V gene are SGHTA and FQGNSA. With 0 bases removed from V and 10 bases from J, the gap between germline ends came to 11 bases. The CDR3 sequence is 13 residues long. The CDR3 region has the DNA TGTGCCAGCAGCTTAGCGGGCGGGGATCCGCAGTATTTT. Its translation: CASSLAGGDPQYF.

V and J are TRBV20-1 and TRBJ2-1; TRBD2 agrees at 7 bases. The CDR3 is 14 amino acids. The ends lost 5 bases at V and 8 bases at J; junction bases unmatched: 12. The germline gives CDR1 DFQATT, CDR2 SNEGSKA (reference sequence). The CDR3 spells CSAPRTSPVDEQFF. The CDR3 bases are TGCAGTGCTCCCCGGACTAGTCCGGTCGATGAGCAGTTCTTC.

This rearrangement joins TRBV4-1 to TRBJ2-2, with D uncertain. The V gene lost 5 bases and the J gene lost 6 bases, with 10 bases spanning the gap. In germline, CDR1 is MGHRA, CDR2 YSYEKL. The CDR3 loop spans 13 amino acids. The CDR3 region has the DNA TGCGCCAGCAGCGGCTTGGCGGCCGGGGAGCTGTTTTTT. This translates into CASSGLAAGELFF.

This clonotype turned up a few times. The chain has TRBV3-1 and TRBJ2-2; a possible D gene is TRBD2 (5 bases). Deletions cut 0 bases from V and 5 bases from J, with 16 bases between. This CDR3 region has 17 residues. From germline, CDR1 is LGHDT and CDR2 YNNKEL (reference sequence). Written as DNA, the CDR3 is TGTGCCAGCAGCCAAGAACGGAGCCTAGCCGTGACCGGGGAGCTGTTTTTT. Residues: CASSQERSLAVTGELFF.

This clonotype was observed at least ten times. The chain has TRBV7-9 and TRBJ1-2, with D maybe TRBD1 (5 bases). CDR1 and CDR2 from the germline V gene are SEHNR and FQNEAQ (reference sequence). The CDR3 extends over 17 amino acids. Trimming took off 1 base at V and 0 bases at J, with 15 bases between the two ends. The DNA of the CDR3 is TGTGCCAGCAGCTTAGTTGGGTTACAGGCAGCTAACTATGGCTACACCTTC. Encoded protein: CASSLVGLQAANYGYTF.

This clonotype was picked up many times. The chain uses TRBV15 and TRBJ2-2; D not resolved. The germline V gene has CDR1 LNHNV and CDR2 YYDKDF (reference sequence). V lost 0 bases and J lost 5, with 1 base in between. The CDR3 loop spans 12 amino acids. The CDR3 nucleotides are TGTGCCACCAGCAGAGAGACCGGGGAGCTGTTTTTT. The encoded protein is CATSRETGELFF. Variable domain in full (rest from reference TRBV15 and TRBJ2-2): DAMVIQNPRYQVTQFGKPVTLSCSQTLNHNVMYWYQQKSSQAPKLLFHYYDKDFNNEADTPDNFQSRRPNTSFCFLDIRSPGLGDTAMYLCATSRETGELFFGEGSRLTVL.

The genes are TRBV20-1 and TRBJ2-5; D uncertain. Trimming took 1 base from V and 0 from J, leaving 9 bases between them. Germline V gene lookup returns CDR1 DFQATT and CDR2 SNEGSKA (reference sequence). The CDR3 is made up of 14 amino acids. CDR3 nucleotides: TGCAGTGCTAGAGTTGGGGTTTACCAAGAGACCCAGTACTTC. Translation: CSARVGVYQETQYF.

This clonotype has a count of ten or more. The chain is built from TRBV12-3 or TRBV12-4 and TRBJ1-1, with D tentatively TRBD1 (6 bases). V dropped 3 bases and J dropped 0 bases, with 11 bases sitting between them. The CDR3 length is 15 residues. The CDR3 reads CASSLVGALNTEAFF. In nucleotides, the CDR3 is TGTGCCAGCAGTTTGGTGGGGGCCCTGAACACTGAAGCTTTCTTT.

This clonotype has a handful of counts. This chain uses TRBV13 with TRBJ1-1; possibly TRBD1 for D (5 bases). Trimming removed 4 bases from V and 2 bases from J, with 11 bases in between. The length of the CDR3 is 14 residues. The germline gives CDR1 PRHDT, CDR2 FYEKMQ (reference sequence). The CDR3 coding sequence is TGTGCCAGCAGCTCAGCGGACATTAACACTGAAGCTTTCTTT. Its translation is CASSSADINTEAFF.